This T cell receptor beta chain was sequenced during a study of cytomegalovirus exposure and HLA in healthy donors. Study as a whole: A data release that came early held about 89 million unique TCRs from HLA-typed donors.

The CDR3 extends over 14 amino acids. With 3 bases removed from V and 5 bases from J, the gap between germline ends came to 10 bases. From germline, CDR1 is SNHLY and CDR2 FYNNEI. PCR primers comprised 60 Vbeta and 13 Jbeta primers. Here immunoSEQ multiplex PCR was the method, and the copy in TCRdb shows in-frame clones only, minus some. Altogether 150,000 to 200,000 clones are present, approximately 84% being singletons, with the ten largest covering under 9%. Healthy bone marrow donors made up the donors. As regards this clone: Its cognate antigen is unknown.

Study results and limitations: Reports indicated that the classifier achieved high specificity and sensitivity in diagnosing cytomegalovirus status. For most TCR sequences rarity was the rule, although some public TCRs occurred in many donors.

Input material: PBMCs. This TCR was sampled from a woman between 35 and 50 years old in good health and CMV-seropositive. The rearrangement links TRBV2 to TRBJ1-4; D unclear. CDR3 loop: CASSERTENEKLFF. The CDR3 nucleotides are TGTGCCAGCAGTGAGCGCACCGAGAATGAAAAACTGTTTTTT.